Included here is one TCR beta chain sequence, with context. Its antigen has not been determined. No clone much larger than this one lies a single base away; base qualities are absent. The junction shows trimming of 3 bases on V and 5 bases on J, and the gene matches do not reach 8 bases of it. Counted from cysteine to phenylalanine, this CDR3 has 16 amino acids. The CDR3 DNA has 48 bases and is translated from base 1. CDR1 SGDLS and CDR2 YYNGEE are derived from the germline V gene. Moderately to severely active disease, a Clinical Activity Score of at least 3, a NOSPECS grade of at least 4, and a duration under 3 months were present in ophthalmopathy patients. The study excluded patients with uncontrolled infections, other autoimmune diseases, pregnancy or lactation. Clinical symptoms, serum thyroxine and TRAb, thyroid ultrasound, and orbital computed tomography formed the basis for the diagnoses. Ficoll-Paque density gradient centrifugation was used to isolate PBMCs from around 10 ml of fresh peripheral blood. Total RNA was extracted using Trizol reagent, and RNA quality was assessed on an Agilent 2100 Bioanalyzer.

This entry is derived from a study of T cells in Graves' hyperthyroidism and ophthalmopathy (dated by TCRdb to the late 2010s). For the wider study: Peripheral blood samples were taken at initial diagnosis, before any treatment was given. Prospective prediction of ophthalmopathy was tested in an independent validation cohort consisting of 18 hyperthyroidism patients and around 17 patients who later progressed to ophthalmopathy. To identify TCR V-J signatures that set the groups apart, the researchers used a discovery cohort of about a hundred patients, made up of 40 to 45 with Graves' ophthalmopathy and about 60 with stable Graves' hyperthyroidism. In addition, the study compared T-cell repertoires in thyroid tissue and in blood from six Graves' hyperthyroidism patients. After blood sampling, hyperthyroidism patients were treated with methimazole at a starting dose of 30 mg daily, and ophthalmopathy patients were treated with high-dose intravenous methylprednisolone. The roughly 100 discovery patients were randomly divided into training and test sets at a 7:3 ratio. The paper reports TCR Vbeta CDR3 sequencing of 130 to 150 peripheral blood samples: under 45 ophthalmopathy, about 75 hyperthyroidism and approximately 17 progressor patients.

Broad study findings and their caveats: Ophthalmopathy was separated from stable hyperthyroidism by a 13 V-J signature model, with around 88% sensitivity and roughly 84% specificity obtained in cross-validation and 80%/75% obtained in testing. Blood samples also contained most of the expanded thyroid clonotypes (frequency above 0.001), which suggests that blood repertoires may reflect thyroid immune responses. During validation, the model predicted progression to ophthalmopathy a median of around six months ahead of onset, with almost 71% sensitivity and about 75% specificity. Sample size was not statistically predetermined, and blinding of investigators to group allocation was not performed.

Amplification of TCR beta CDR3 regions was carried out from RNA transcripts. A first-round RT-PCR of the TCR CDR3 used the HTBI primer set with the Qiagen OneStep RT-PCR kit. The libraries were constructed in a second round of multiplex PCR and then size-selected and purified. The libraries were sequenced on an Illumina HiSeq2000 using paired-end 100 bp reads. The authors processed their data as follows. SOAPnuke was used to process the raw data, throwing out any read that contained adapters or uncalled bases, had a mean Phred below 15, or lacked an exact constant-primer or identifier match. High-quality paired reads were merged with COPE v1.2.5, and unique nucleotide sequences were defined as clonotypes. MiTCR v1.1 was used to align the clonotypes against IMGT TRBV, TRBD and TRBJ reference segments. The analysis was restricted to V-J combinations with a frequency above 0.0001, which together covered roughly 99% of the repertoires. A TCS score was defined as the ratio between F50 (clonal expansion) and ExV (chaos), using BLOSUM62-based TCRdist between CDR3 peptides within each V-J. Welch's t-statistics and random forest reduced approximately 520 V-J features to 10 to 15, which were used in a naive Bayes classifier (R e1071). Clones were called with MiXCR by TCRdb after fastp trimmed the public reads at Q25, and only in-frame beta chains were retained. Merged by CDR3 protein, the rows form single entries marked with the most common genes and DNA. For this entry, the V and J calls and clone size follow TCRdb and not the study's own pipeline. The sample includes 250,000 or so distinct CDR3 sequences, with 15% to 20% observed a single time. The ten largest make up around 30% of the sample.

The sequencing sample was made of blood. This receptor was taken from a woman aged 18-30 years with Graves' ophthalmopathy. The rearranged segments are TRBV9 and TRBJ2-3, with 11 central nucleotides matching TRBD2. The DNA reads TGTGCCAGCAGCGGAGGCCTAGCGGGAGGAATAGATACGCAGTATTTT. The encoded protein is CASSGGLAGGIDTQYF.